A selection of T cell receptor beta chains follows, all from one sample in a study of T cells in localized non-small cell lung cancer. Sequencing was performed with immunoSEQ multiplex PCR; in TCRdb, only in-frame clones are kept and a portion is missing. The sample has 50,000 to 60,000 clones; approximately 86% are singletons. This specimen consisted of PBMCs, obtained before any cancer treatment. The receptors come from a female donor with stage II lung adenocarcinoma. Each CDR3 is given with its conserved first and last residue. The order of the fields is D gene, J gene, clone size, V gene, CDR3 protein, CDR3 DNA. D genes are given only for firm matches. Clone size appears in some rows only: once, few, many, or a class for an expanded clone.

d_call: NA
j_call: TRBJ2-1
clone_size: NA
v_call: TRBV7-2
cdr3_aa: CASSPPIRGAKDYNEQFF
cdr3_nt: TGTGCCAGCAGCCCCCCAATCAGGGGGGCAAAAGACTACAATGAGCAGTTCTTC

d_call: TRBD2
j_call: TRBJ2-7
clone_size: NA
v_call: TRBV6-1
cdr3_aa: CASSEALLAGGPYYEQYF
cdr3_nt: TGTGCCAGCAGTGAAGCTTTACTAGCGGGGGGGCCCTACTACGAGCAGTACTTC

d_call: NA
j_call: TRBJ2-5
clone_size: NA
v_call: TRBV15
cdr3_aa: CATRRGEETQYF
cdr3_nt: TGTGCCACGAGAAGGGGGGAGGAGACCCAGTACTTC

d_call: TRBD1
j_call: TRBJ2-3
clone_size: NA
v_call: TRBV5-1
cdr3_aa: CASSSGQSTDTQYF
cdr3_nt: TGCGCCAGCAGCTCGGGACAGAGCACAGATACGCAGTATTTT

d_call: NA
j_call: TRBJ2-3
clone_size: NA
v_call: TRBV21-1
cdr3_aa: CASSKGPPEGQPDTQYF
cdr3_nt: TGTGCCAGCAGCAAAGGTCCCCCGGAGGGGCAACCAGATACGCAGTATTTT

d_call: TRBD1
j_call: TRBJ2-5
clone_size: NA
v_call: TRBV7-6
cdr3_aa: CASSLAPGTGWTQYF
cdr3_nt: TGTGCCAGCAGCTTAGCGCCAGGGACAGGGTGGACCCAGTACTTC

d_call: NA
j_call: TRBJ1-1
clone_size: NA
v_call: TRBV6-5
cdr3_aa: CASSKQGWLGTEAFF
cdr3_nt: TGTGCCAGCAGCAAACAGGGTTGGTTGGGCACTGAAGCTTTCTTT

d_call: NA
j_call: TRBJ2-2
clone_size: once
v_call: TRBV11-3
cdr3_aa: CASSQSAAGELFF
cdr3_nt: TGTGCCAGCAGCCAATCCGCCGCCGGGGAGCTGTTTTTT

d_call: NA
j_call: TRBJ1-5
clone_size: few
v_call: TRBV18
cdr3_aa: CASSPPDQPQHF
cdr3_nt: TGTGCCAGCTCACCACCTGATCAGCCCCAGCATTTT

d_call: NA
j_call: TRBJ2-1
clone_size: NA
v_call: TRBV5-1
cdr3_aa: CASSLVPVADEQFF
cdr3_nt: TGCGCCAGCAGCTTGGTTCCGGTCGCCGATGAGCAGTTCTTC

d_call: NA
j_call: TRBJ1-5
clone_size: NA
v_call: TRBV15
cdr3_aa: CATSRGGKPQHF
cdr3_nt: TGTGCCACCAGCAGAGGGGGGAAGCCCCAGCATTTT

d_call: NA
j_call: TRBJ2-1
clone_size: NA
v_call: TRBV18
cdr3_aa: CASSGQAVDNEQFF
cdr3_nt: TGTGCCAGCTCGGGCCAGGCCGTGGACAATGAGCAGTTCTTC

d_call: TRBD1
j_call: TRBJ2-4
clone_size: NA
v_call: TRBV7-6
cdr3_aa: CASSLGTGGSIQYF
cdr3_nt: TGTGCCAGCAGCTTAGGGACAGGGGGTTCCATTCAGTACTTC

d_call: NA
j_call: TRBJ2-7
clone_size: once
v_call: TRBV11-2
cdr3_aa: CASSVRVGLGYEQYF
cdr3_nt: TGTGCCAGCAGCGTTAGAGTCGGGTTAGGGTACGAGCAGTACTTC

d_call: NA
j_call: TRBJ1-2
clone_size: once
v_call: TRBV10-1
cdr3_aa: CASSDRRRGDGYTF
cdr3_nt: TGCGCCAGCAGTGATCGCCGGAGGGGCGATGGCTACACCTTC

d_call: NA
j_call: TRBJ2-1
clone_size: NA
v_call: TRBV12-5
cdr3_aa: CASGLSGISYNEQFF
cdr3_nt: TGTGCTAGTGGTTTGTCCGGGATCAGCTACAATGAGCAGTTCTTC

d_call: NA
j_call: TRBJ2-1
clone_size: NA
v_call: TRBV6-6
cdr3_aa: CASSPQGSSYNEQFF
cdr3_nt: TGTGCCAGCAGCCCACAGGGTAGCTCCTACAATGAGCAGTTCTTC

d_call: NA
j_call: TRBJ2-1
clone_size: NA
v_call: TRBV7-9
cdr3_aa: CASSLVLGEWNEQFF
cdr3_nt: TGTGCCAGCAGCTTAGTCCTTGGGGAATGGAATGAGCAGTTCTTC

d_call: TRBD1
j_call: TRBJ1-4
clone_size: NA
v_call: TRBV2
cdr3_aa: CASRNRGSANEKLFF
cdr3_nt: TGTGCCAGCAGGAACAGGGGATCGGCTAATGAAAAACTGTTTTTT

d_call: NA
j_call: TRBJ2-1
clone_size: few
v_call: TRBV5-5
cdr3_aa: CASSAERGEQFF
cdr3_nt: TGTGCCAGCAGCGCCGAGAGGGGTGAGCAGTTCTTC

d_call: TRBD2
j_call: TRBJ2-2
clone_size: NA
v_call: TRBV19
cdr3_aa: CASMGLAFPPGELFF
cdr3_nt: TGTGCCAGTATGGGACTAGCTTTCCCCCCCGGGGAGCTGTTTTTT

d_call: NA
j_call: TRBJ1-4
clone_size: NA
v_call: TRBV4-1
cdr3_aa: CASSQLPGTPREKLFF
cdr3_nt: TGCGCCAGCAGCCAATTGCCCGGGACCCCTAGGGAAAAACTGTTTTTT

d_call: NA
j_call: TRBJ1-2
clone_size: NA
v_call: TRBV7-2
cdr3_aa: CASSPGTALGGYTF
cdr3_nt: TGTGCCAGCAGTCCCGGGACTGCGTTAGGGGGCTACACCTTC

d_call: TRBD2
j_call: TRBJ2-2
clone_size: NA
v_call: TRBV4-1
cdr3_aa: CASSQALAGGAGELFF
cdr3_nt: TGCGCCAGCAGCCAAGCACTAGCGGGGGGGGCCGGGGAGCTGTTTTTT

d_call: NA
j_call: TRBJ1-3
clone_size: NA
v_call: TRBV7-9
cdr3_aa: CASSRGNTIYF
cdr3_nt: TGTGCCAGCAGCCGGGGGAACACCATATATTTT

d_call: NA
j_call: TRBJ1-2
clone_size: NA
v_call: TRBV5-6
cdr3_aa: CASSLKNLGYTF
cdr3_nt: TGTGCCAGCAGCTTGAAGAATCTTGGCTACACCTTC

d_call: TRBD1
j_call: TRBJ1-1
clone_size: NA
v_call: TRBV7-3
cdr3_aa: CASSPGGLGTEAFF
cdr3_nt: TGTGCCAGCAGCCCAGGGGGATTGGGCACTGAAGCTTTCTTT

d_call: TRBD1
j_call: TRBJ1-1
clone_size: NA
v_call: TRBV4-2
cdr3_aa: CASSKDRGTEAFF
cdr3_nt: TGTGCCAGCAGCAAGGACAGGGGAACTGAAGCTTTCTTT

d_call: NA
j_call: TRBJ1-6
clone_size: NA
v_call: TRBV27
cdr3_aa: CASRRRDSSYNSPLHF
cdr3_nt: TGTGCCAGCAGAAGACGAGATAGCTCCTATAATTCACCCCTCCACTTT

d_call: TRBD1
j_call: TRBJ1-2
clone_size: NA
v_call: TRBV11-2
cdr3_aa: CASSLGTGDPEFNGYTF
cdr3_nt: TGTGCCAGCAGCTTAGGGACAGGGGATCCTGAGTTCAATGGCTACACCTTC

d_call: TRBD1
j_call: TRBJ2-2
clone_size: NA
v_call: TRBV6-4
cdr3_aa: CASKPGQGNTGELFF
cdr3_nt: TGTGCCAGCAAACCGGGACAGGGGAACACCGGGGAGCTGTTTTTT

d_call: NA
j_call: TRBJ1-6
clone_size: NA
v_call: TRBV2
cdr3_aa: CASPQGTNNSPLHF
cdr3_nt: TGTGCCAGCCCGCAGGGTACGAATAATTCACCCCTCCACTTT

d_call: TRBD1
j_call: TRBJ1-1
clone_size: NA
v_call: TRBV25-1
cdr3_aa: CASSEYGTGGMAFF
cdr3_nt: TGTGCCAGCAGTGAATATGGGACAGGGGGTATGGCTTTCTTT

d_call: NA
j_call: TRBJ1-2
clone_size: few
v_call: TRBV5-6
cdr3_aa: CASSSGLYGYTF
cdr3_nt: TGTGCCAGCAGCTCAGGCTTATATGGCTACACCTTC

d_call: NA
j_call: TRBJ1-5
clone_size: NA
v_call: TRBV18
cdr3_aa: CASSPTSQPQHF
cdr3_nt: TGTGCCAGCTCACCGACGAGTCAGCCCCAGCATTTT

d_call: NA
j_call: TRBJ1-2
clone_size: NA
v_call: TRBV30
cdr3_aa: CAWSVQPDGPGWTF
cdr3_nt: TGTGCCTGGAGTGTACAACCCGACGGCCCGGGTTGGACCTTC

d_call: NA
j_call: TRBJ1-4
clone_size: few
v_call: TRBV29-1
cdr3_aa: CSVDHWCNEKLFF
cdr3_nt: TGCAGCGTCGACCACTGGTGTAATGAAAAACTGTTTTTT

d_call: TRBD2
j_call: TRBJ2-1
clone_size: NA
v_call: TRBV7-3
cdr3_aa: CASSVSGVNYNEQFF
cdr3_nt: TGTGCCAGCAGCGTTAGCGGGGTGAACTACAATGAGCAGTTCTTC

d_call: NA
j_call: TRBJ2-1
clone_size: NA
v_call: TRBV13
cdr3_aa: CASSPLRSSYNEQFF
cdr3_nt: TGTGCCAGCAGCCCCCTGAGGAGCTCCTACAATGAGCAGTTCTTC

d_call: NA
j_call: TRBJ1-1
clone_size: NA
v_call: TRBV4-1
cdr3_aa: CASSQALFRVGTEAFF
cdr3_nt: TGCGCCAGCAGCCAAGCCCTCTTCAGGGTTGGCACTGAAGCTTTCTTT

d_call: TRBD2
j_call: TRBJ2-1
clone_size: once
v_call: TRBV6-1
cdr3_aa: CASTISGLAVNEQFF
cdr3_nt: TGTGCCAGCACGATTTCGGGACTAGCGGTAAATGAGCAGTTCTTC

d_call: NA
j_call: TRBJ2-5
clone_size: NA
v_call: TRBV10-3
cdr3_aa: CAISDVPPRAQETQYF
cdr3_nt: TGTGCCATCAGTGATGTTCCGCCCCGAGCCCAAGAGACCCAGTACTTC

d_call: NA
j_call: TRBJ1-1
clone_size: once
v_call: TRBV2
cdr3_aa: CASGSRSAADTEAFF
cdr3_nt: TGTGCCAGCGGTTCCCGCTCGGCCGCAGACACTGAAGCTTTCTTT

d_call: NA
j_call: TRBJ1-3
clone_size: NA
v_call: TRBV25-1
cdr3_aa: CASSPGNTIYF
cdr3_nt: TGTGCCAGCAGTCCCGGAAACACCATATATTTT

d_call: NA
j_call: TRBJ2-7
clone_size: NA
v_call: TRBV30
cdr3_aa: CAWSPQFGTSSYEQYF
cdr3_nt: TGTGCCTGGAGTCCCCAGTTCGGGACGTCCTCCTACGAGCAGTACTTC

d_call: TRBD1
j_call: TRBJ1-2
clone_size: NA
v_call: TRBV19
cdr3_aa: CASSIGEGARGYTF
cdr3_nt: TGTGCCAGTAGTATCGGAGAGGGGGCTCGTGGCTACACCTTC

d_call: NA
j_call: TRBJ1-1
clone_size: NA
v_call: TRBV9
cdr3_aa: CASSTHGGVGTEAFF
cdr3_nt: TGTGCCAGCAGCACCCACGGTGGGGTGGGGACTGAAGCTTTCTTT

d_call: NA
j_call: TRBJ1-2
clone_size: few
v_call: TRBV2
cdr3_aa: CASILGSGYGYTF
cdr3_nt: TGTGCCAGCATTCTCGGCAGTGGCTATGGCTACACCTTC